The entry below gives a single TCR beta chain sequence along with its context. CDR1 SGHRS and CDR2 YFSETQ come from the germline V gene. V was clipped by 3 bases and J by 5 bases; unmatched bases: 0. The CDR3 totals 13 residues. This sample is part of a study of blood T cell repertoires in COVID-19. The table came from immunoSEQ multiplex PCR; TCRdb's copy has only in-frame clones and leaves some out. Of some 220,000 clones listed, 87% are singletons. The sequence derives from a woman aged 18-29 years who had recovered from COVID-19. This chain uses TRBV5-1 with TRBJ2-1; the match to TRBD1 covers 9 bases. The sequencing input was peripheral blood. CDR3 coding DNA: TGCGCCAGCAGCTGGGACAGGGACAATGAGCAGTTCTTC. Its protein is CASSWDRDNEQFF.